The rows below give T cell receptor beta chains drawn from one sample of a study of T-cell reconstitution after alpha-beta-depleted transplantation in children. TCRdb reprocessed the PCR reads via MiXCR and lists one record per CDR3 protein. This repertoire shows approximately 500,000 distinct CDR3 sequences, over 9.5% found once; its top ten account for around 2%. This specimen was PBMCs, taken before TCRalphabeta/CD19-depleted stem cell transplant. The receptor source for this set is a child aged 2-15 years with inherited bone marrow failure, due to receive a stem cell transplant. Each CDR3 is given with its conserved first and last residue. A D gene is named only where the DNA matches it firmly. Clone size is not always given. Where it is, it says once, few, many or a class for expanded clones.

TRBV30,few,TRBJ2-7,NA,CAWSAAWGLTQSYEQYF,TGTGCCTGGAGTGCCGCTTGGGGACTCACCCAAAGTTACGAGCAGTACTTC
TRBV29-1,many,TRBJ2-1,TRBD1,CSVEPSPTGISYNEQFF,TGCAGCGTTGAACCGTCGCCGACAGGGATCAGCTACAATGAGCAGTTCTTC
TRBV6-2/TRBV6-3,many,TRBJ2-1,TRBD2,CASGTSGRAYNEQFF,TGTGCCAGCGGGACTAGCGGGAGGGCCTACAATGAGCAGTTCTTC
TRBV19,NA,TRBJ2-1,TRBD2,CASSYLAGGSSYNEQFF,TGTGCCAGTAGTTACCTAGCGGGAGGGAGCTCCTACAATGAGCAGTTCTTC
TRBV7-2,few,TRBJ2-3,TRBD1,CASSNGQGRSTDTQYF,TGTGCCAGCAGCAATGGACAGGGAAGAAGCACAGATACGCAGTATTTT
TRBV6-2/TRBV6-3,few,TRBJ2-1,NA,CATSLVNNEQFF,TGTGCCACGTCACTAGTGAACAATGAGCAGTTCTTC
TRBV24-1,many,TRBJ2-7,NA,CATSRGDAYEQYF,TGTGCCACCTCCAGGGGGGATGCCTACGAGCAGTACTTC
TRBV28,few,TRBJ2-2,NA,CASTLAGTNTGELFF,TGTGCCAGCACCCTTGCCGGGACCAACACCGGGGAGCTGTTTTTT
TRBV20-1,many,TRBJ1-5,NA,CSAGGGRNQPQHF,TGCAGTGCTGGCGGGGGCCGGAATCAGCCCCAGCATTTT
TRBV30,NA,TRBJ2-1,NA,CAWTIRGGLTYNEQFF,TGTGCCTGGACAATCCGAGGGGGACTGACATACAATGAGCAGTTCTTC
TRBV10-1,many,TRBJ2-1,NA,CASSESDFNEQFF,TGCGCCAGCAGTGAGTCCGATTTCAATGAGCAGTTCTTC
TRBV5-1,many,TRBJ2-2,NA,CASSLPTTSGELFF,TGCGCCAGCAGCTTGCCGACTACAAGCGGGGAGCTGTTTTTT
TRBV6-2/TRBV6-3,many,TRBJ2-7,TRBD1,CASSYSGRGRHYEQYF,TGTGCCAGCAGTTACTCGGGCAGGGGGCGCCACTACGAGCAGTACTTC
TRBV4-1,many,TRBJ2-7,TRBD2,CASSQDGLGYEQYF,TGCGCCAGCAGCCAAGACGGACTAGGCTACGAGCAGTACTTC
TRBV7-2,many,TRBJ1-2,NA,CASSPIGGGHGYTF,TGTGCCAGCAGCCCAATTGGCGGGGGGCATGGCTACACCTTC
TRBV29-1,many,TRBJ2-1,TRBD1,CSVEGGTGNYNEQFF,TGCAGCGTTGAAGGCGGGACAGGGAACTACAATGAGCAGTTCTTC
TRBV5-1,many,TRBJ1-1,NA,CASSLEARNTEAFF,TGCGCCAGCAGCTTGGAGGCCAGGAACACTGAAGCTTTCTTT
TRBV12-3/TRBV12-4,many,TRBJ2-3,TRBD1,CASSLLGQGANSDTQYF,TGTGCCAGCAGTTTACTAGGACAGGGGGCGAATTCAGATACGCAGTATTTT
TRBV12-3/TRBV12-4,many,TRBJ2-2,TRBD2,CASSFLTSGGGELFF,TGTGCCAGCAGTTTTTTAACTAGCGGGGGCGGGGAGCTGTTTTTT
TRBV12-3/TRBV12-4,many,TRBJ1-4,TRBD1,CASTPGQHNEKLFF,TGTGCCAGCACACCGGGACAGCATAATGAAAAACTGTTTTTT
TRBV28,few,TRBJ2-7,TRBD2,CASTRAGGPYEQYF,TGTGCCAGCACCAGAGCGGGAGGGCCCTACGAGCAGTACTTC
TRBV28,NA,TRBJ2-7,NA,CASRVEGFGSYEQYF,TGTGCCAGCAGAGTCGAAGGGTTTGGCTCCTACGAGCAGTACTTC
TRBV4-3,many,TRBJ2-1,NA,CASSQSRYNEQFF,TGCGCCAGCAGCCAAAGCCGGTACAATGAGCAGTTCTTC
TRBV29-1,many,TRBJ2-1,TRBD2,CSAIKGMASGSLSYNEQFF,TGCAGCGCAATTAAAGGTATGGCTAGCGGGAGTCTATCCTACAATGAGCAGTTCTTC
TRBV10-1,NA,TRBJ2-1,TRBD2,CASSDGREGRKQFF,TGCGCCAGCAGTGATGGGCGGGAGGGCCGAAAGCAGTTCTTC
TRBV2,many,TRBJ2-3,TRBD1,CAIRTGATDTQYF,TGTGCCATTCGGACAGGGGCGACAGATACGCAGTATTTT
TRBV20-1,NA,TRBJ2-2,NA,CSAREGGRGCTGELFF,TGCAGTGCTAGAGAAGGGGGGAGGGGATGCACCGGGGAGCTGTTTTTT
TRBV5-1,many,TRBJ2-3,TRBD2,CASSRGRAADTQYF,TGCGCCAGCAGCCGTGGGAGGGCCGCAGATACGCAGTATTTT